Shown below are 28 T cell receptor beta chains from a single sample sequenced in a study of blood T cell repertoires in COVID-19. Clones were sequenced by immunoSEQ multiplex PCR, and TCRdb holds only the in-frame ones, with some missing. Among about 29,000 clones listed, around 91% were seen once. The sequenced material came from peripheral blood. These receptors were collected from a man older than 75 with acute or convalescent COVID-19.

V gene TRBV18 combines with J gene TRBJ1-5, with D unresolved. The CDR3 covers 15 residues. Trimming left V 2 bases short and J 4 bases short, with 12 bases between. CDR1 and CDR2 (germline): KGHSH, LQKENI. The CDR3 bases are TGTGCCAGCTCACCAAACCAGGCGGGAAATCAGCCCCAGCATTTT. Its translation is CASSPNQAGNQPQHF.

The rearrangement uses TRBV2 and TRBJ1-2; D not certain. The germline CDR1 and CDR2 sequences are SNHLY and FYNNEI. V gave up 2 bases and J gave up 6 bases, with 7 bases separating them. This CDR3 contains 12 residues. For the CDR3, the DNA is TGTGCCAGCAGTGAATTGGCAGATGGCTACACCTTC. This translates into CASSELADGYTF.

V and J are TRBV2 and TRBJ2-7; 7 bases are shared with TRBD1. With V trimmed by 6 bases and J by 6 bases, 5 bases remained unmatched. This CDR3 is built from 12 residues. Germline V gene data show CDR1 as SNHLY and CDR2 as FYNNEI. The CDR3: CASRETGLEQYF. The DNA for the CDR3 is TGTGCCAGCAGGGAGACAGGGCTCGAGCAGTACTTC.

The chain is built from TRBV5-5 and TRBJ2-7, with D possibly TRBD2 on 7 matching bases. Trimming removed 0 bases at V and 6 bases at J, with 10 bases between. CDR1 is SGHKS and CDR2 is YYEKEE in the germline V gene (reference sequence). This CDR3 comprises 13 residues. The CDR3 nucleotides are TGTGCCAGCAGCTTGGTAGGGGGGGGCGAGCAGTACTTC. Translating gives CASSLVGGGEQYF.

The chain has TRBV5-1 and TRBJ2-2; possible D gene TRBD1, 6 bases. Germline CDR1 reads SGHRS; CDR2 reads YFSETQ. The CDR3 spans 14 residues. V was trimmed by 1 base and J by 6 bases, leaving 10 bases between them. The CDR3: CASSLSGQSGELFF. The DNA for the CDR3 is TGCGCCAGCAGCTTGTCCGGACAGTCCGGGGAGCTGTTTTTT.

This clone occurred a few times. This chain uses TRBV27 with TRBJ2-7, with TRBD1 as a possible D gene (6 bases). The V end was cut by 6 bases, the J end by 3 bases, with 12 bases between. Germline lookup yields CDR1 MNHEY and CDR2 SMNVEV (reference sequence). The CDR3 is made up of 13 amino acids. This CDR3 is CASRGTRSYEQYF. In nucleotides, the CDR3 is TGTGCCAGCAGGGGGACACGGAGCTACGAGCAGTACTTC.

The gene calls are TRBV19 and TRBJ2-7; TRBD1 is a possible D gene (5 bases). CDR1 is LNHDA, CDR2 SQIVND, per germline (reference sequence). V lost 4 bases, J lost 6 bases, and 13 bases lay in between. The CDR3 extends over 13 amino acids. In nucleotides, the CDR3 is TGTGCCAGTAGTACTAAATCAGGGCGCGAGCAGTACTTC. It codes for CASSTKSGREQYF.

V and J are TRBV5-6 and TRBJ1-4, with TRBD1 matching 11 bases. CDR3 length: 16 residues. CDR1 and CDR2 from the germline V gene are SGHDT and YYEEEE. The trim removed 4 bases at V and 6 bases at J, leaving 8 bases unmatched. The CDR3 nucleotides read TGTGCCAGCAGCCCCGCTCCGGGACAGGGGGATGAAAAACTGTTTTTT. It codes for CASSPAPGQGDEKLFF.

This rearrangement joins TRBV7-3 to TRBJ2-3; 9 positions match TRBD2. The ends lost 1 base at V and 5 bases at J; junction bases unmatched: 16. CDR1 and CDR2 from the germline V gene are SGHTA and FQGTGA. The CDR3 consists of 19 residues. Here the CDR3 reads CASSLKAVSGGPPRDTQYF. CDR3 bases: TGTGCCAGCAGCTTAAAGGCAGTTAGCGGGGGCCCCCCACGAGATACGCAGTATTTT.

The rearrangement joins TRBV5-1 to TRBJ1-1; D is undetermined. CDR1 SGHRS and CDR2 YFSETQ come from the germline V gene. The germline V and J ends were trimmed by 0 bases and 3 bases, with 6 bases remaining between them. CDR3 size: 13 residues. The CDR3 spells CASSLELDTEAFF. CDR3 DNA sequence: TGCGCCAGCAGCTTGGAATTAGACACTGAAGCTTTCTTT.

The chain couples TRBV7-6 to TRBJ2-3; D unclear. V lost 1 base, J lost 0 bases, and 5 bases lay in between. The CDR3 is 14 residues long. Germline values: CDR1 SGHVS, CDR2 FNYEAQ. The CDR3 sequence is CASSLVTSTDTQYF. CDR3 in DNA: TGTGCCAGCAGCTTAGTGACTAGCACAGATACGCAGTATTTT.

V gene TRBV5-4 combines with J gene TRBJ2-5, with TRBD2 matching over 14 bases. V gave up 2 bases and J gave up 6 bases; unmatched junction bases: 6. CDR1 is SGHNT and CDR2 is YYREEE in the germline V gene (reference sequence). The length of the CDR3 is 16 residues. CDR3 region: CASSFPTSGGGQTQYF. The CDR3 DNA sequence: TGTGCCAGCAGCTTCCCGACTAGCGGGGGGGGGCAGACCCAGTACTTC.

The chain carries TRBV5-5 and TRBJ2-7, with unresolved D. The CDR3 length is 12 residues. Germline V gene lookup returns CDR1 SGHKS and CDR2 YYEKEE (reference sequence). The V gene lost 1 base and the J gene lost 1 base, with 3 bases spanning the gap. The CDR3 loop reads CASSLPSYEQYF. The CDR3 DNA is TGTGCCAGCAGCTTGCCATCCTACGAGCAGTACTTC.

The chain employs TRBV3-1 (or the pseudogene TRBV3-2) and TRBJ1-2; D not certain. This CDR3 region has 15 residues. V was cut by 2 bases and J by 2 bases, with 12 bases left in between. Germline-derived CDR1 and CDR2 are LGHDT and YNNKEL (reference sequence). The CDR3 DNA follows: TGTGCCAGCAGCCAATTTGCAGAATACAACTATGGCTACACCTTC. Amino acids: CASSQFAEYNYGYTF.

The V call is TRBV9, the J call TRBJ2-5, with 8 bases identical to TRBD1. V was clipped by 0 bases and J by 3 bases; unmatched bases: 1. Per germline, CDR1 SGDLS and CDR2 YYNGEE. This CDR3 comprises 14 residues. The CDR3 loop is CASSVAGGEETQYF. In DNA, the CDR3 is TGTGCCAGCAGCGTAGCAGGGGGCGAAGAGACCCAGTACTTC.

This rearrangement joins TRBV29-1 to TRBJ2-7; the match to TRBD1 covers 9 bases. There are 18 residues in the CDR3. CDR1 SQVTM and CDR2 ANQGSEA come from the germline V gene. With 6 bases clipped from V and 2 bases from J, the junction kept 20 bases outside the gene matches. This chain's CDR3 is CSVYSPRQGVAHPYEQYF. The CDR3 DNA reads TGCAGCGTCTACTCACCCCGACAGGGGGTCGCTCATCCCTACGAGCAGTACTTC.

In its sample, this clone was seen a few times. This chain joins TRBV3-1 (or the pseudogene TRBV3-2) and TRBJ1-2; the match to TRBD1 covers 8 bases. The junction had 5 bases not matched to a gene; V was cut back by 0 bases and J by 5 bases. The CDR3 runs to 15 residues. CDR1 is LGHDT and CDR2 is YNNKEL in the germline V gene (reference sequence). CDR3 nucleotide sequence: TGTGCCAGCAGCCAAGACTGGACAGGGATTTATGGCTACACCTTC. Its translation: CASSQDWTGIYGYTF.

The rearrangement uses TRBV5-1 and TRBJ1-1; a possible D gene is TRBD1 (6 bases). V shed 6 bases and J shed 2 bases, with 14 bases lying between them. Germline CDR1 reads SGHRS; CDR2 reads YFSETQ. This CDR3 is built from 14 residues. Here the CDR3 DNA reads TGCGCCAGCACCCTGGGGGGGGCAAACACTGAAGCTTTCTTT. Its protein product is CASTLGGANTEAFF.

The chain employs TRBV5-1 and TRBJ1-4; D ambiguous. Germline V gives CDR1 SGHRS, CDR2 YFSETQ. Trimming left V 3 bases short and J 0 bases short, with 9 bases between. CDR3 length equals 15 residues. CDR3 amino acids: CASSWRGATNEKLFF. Written as DNA, the CDR3 is TGCGCCAGCAGCTGGCGGGGTGCAACTAATGAAAAACTGTTTTTT. The full variable domain, completed using reference TRBV5-1 and TRBJ1-4, is KAGVTQTPRYLIKTRGQQVTLSCSPISGHRSVSWYQQTPGQGLQFLFEYFSETQRNKGNFPGRFSGRQFSNSRSEMNVSTLELGDSALYLCASSWRGATNEKLFFGSGTQLSVL.

The sample holds one count of this clone. This sequence joins TRBV10-2 and TRBJ1-2; 10 nucleotides line up with TRBD1. The V gene end was trimmed by 8 bases and the J gene end by 7 bases; junction bases not matched to a gene: 4. The length of the CDR3 is 12 residues. The germline gives CDR1 WSHSY, CDR2 SAAADI. The CDR3 region is CASGDRGAGYTF. CDR3 DNA: TGCGCCAGCGGGGACAGGGGAGCTGGCTACACCTTC.

The chain carries TRBV5-1 and TRBJ2-3; tentative D call: TRBD1 (6 bases). The V end was cut by 5 bases, the J end by 4 bases, with 14 bases between. Germline V gene data show CDR1 as SGHRS and CDR2 as YFSETQ. The CDR3 extends over 14 amino acids. CDR3 DNA sequence: TGCGCCAGCAGGCAGGGGCCAGAGGCAGATACGCAGTATTTT. Translating it yields CASRQGPEADTQYF.

This chain joins TRBV23-1 and TRBJ1-2; D remains ambiguous. TRBV23-1 has ORF status, its function being uncertain. The CDR3 is 14 residues long. With 2 bases removed from V and 11 bases from J, the gap between germline ends came to 18 bases. The DNA for the CDR3 is TGCGCCAGCAGTCAAATACTTGGGCAGTCCCATTACACCTTC. The encoded protein is CASSQILGQSHYTF.

In DNA, the CDR3 is TGTGCCAGCAGCCAAGGAGGCTCTGGAAACACCATATATTTT. It yields the protein CASSQGGSGNTIYF. This chain links TRBV3-1 (or the pseudogene TRBV3-2) with TRBJ1-3; no reliable D call. The CDR3 totals 14 residues. Trimming took 1 base from V and 0 from J, leaving 4 bases between them. Germline lookup yields CDR1 LGHDT and CDR2 YNNKEL (reference sequence).

In this sample, this clone turned up once. The chain has TRBV5-1 and TRBJ2-3; 9 positions agree with TRBD1. This CDR3 contains 15 residues. Germline V gene lookup returns CDR1 SGHRS and CDR2 YFSETQ. Losses at the gene ends were 6 bases for V and 3 bases for J; bases not matched to a gene: 8. CDR3 nucleotide sequence: TGCGCCAGCACGGACTCCGGGACAGGGACAGATACGCAGTATTTT. Its translation is CASTDSGTGTDTQYF.

Concerning this clone: Mismatch with germline at one junction end may stem from a read error. The chain couples TRBV7-9 to TRBJ1-4, with TRBD1 identical over 8 bases. Germline V gene sequence: CDR1 SEHNR, CDR2 FQNEAQ (reference sequence). The CDR3 length is 14 residues. CDR3 in DNA: TGTGCCAGCAGCCTTCGACAGGGGCGCACTCTAAAACCCTTT. Amino acids: CASSLRQGRTLKPF.

This clone appeared once. The chain links TRBV10-3 to TRBJ2-7, with 10 bases identical to TRBD2. Germline V gene sequence: CDR1 ENHRY, CDR2 SYGVKD. The CDR3 extends over 14 amino acids. The J segment lost 2 bases and the V segment lost 4 bases, leaving 2 bases of the junction unmatched. CDR3 coding DNA: TGTGCCATCAGTGGTAGCGGGGGGCCCTACGAGCAGTACTTC. It codes for CAISGSGGPYEQYF.

Here the CDR3 DNA reads TGTGCCAGCAGCCCCTTTCCAGGGGGCGGGCAGCCCCAGCATTTT. It is translated as CASSPFPGGGQPQHF. The rearrangement joins TRBV3-1 (or the pseudogene TRBV3-2) to TRBJ1-5; 8 bases map to TRBD1. The CDR3 spans 15 residues. Germline-derived CDR1 and CDR2 are LGHDT and YNNKEL (reference sequence). Trimming at V came to 4 bases and at J to 7 bases, leaving 9 bases not matched to a gene.

This clone is a singleton in its sample. The rearrangement joins TRBV18 to TRBJ1-2; perhaps TRBD1 as D (5 bases). Germline V CDR1 and CDR2: KGHSH, LQKENI. The V end was cut by 1 base, the J end by 2 bases, with 5 bases between. CDR3 length: 13 amino acids. The CDR3 sequence: CASSPRQNYGYTF. The CDR3 DNA follows: TGTGCCAGCTCACCACGACAGAACTATGGCTACACCTTC.